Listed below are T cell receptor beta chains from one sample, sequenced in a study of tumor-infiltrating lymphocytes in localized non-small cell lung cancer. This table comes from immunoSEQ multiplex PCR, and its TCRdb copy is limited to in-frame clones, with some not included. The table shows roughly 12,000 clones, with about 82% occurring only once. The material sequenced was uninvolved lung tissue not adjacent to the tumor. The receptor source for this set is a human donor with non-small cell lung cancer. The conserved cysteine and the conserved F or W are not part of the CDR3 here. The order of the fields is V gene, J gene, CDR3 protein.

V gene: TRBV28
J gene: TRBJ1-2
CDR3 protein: ASSPAQRYGYT

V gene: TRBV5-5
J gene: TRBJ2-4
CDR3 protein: ASTGLAKNIQY

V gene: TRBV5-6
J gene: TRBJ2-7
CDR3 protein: ASSLVAVGYEQY

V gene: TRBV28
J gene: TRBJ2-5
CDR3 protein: ASLGTLTQY

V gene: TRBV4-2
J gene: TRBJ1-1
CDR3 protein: ASSRGGTANTEAF

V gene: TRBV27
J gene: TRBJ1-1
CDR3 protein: ASRPTATNTEAF

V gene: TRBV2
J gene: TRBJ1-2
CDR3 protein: ATGTLTAAT

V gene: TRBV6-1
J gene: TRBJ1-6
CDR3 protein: ASSDKRGQSYNSPLH

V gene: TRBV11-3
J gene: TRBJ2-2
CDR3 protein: ASSLTPSFTGELF

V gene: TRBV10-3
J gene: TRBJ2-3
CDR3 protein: AISESRLAGLSTDTQY

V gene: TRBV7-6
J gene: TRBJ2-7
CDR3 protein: ASSRTTALVEQY

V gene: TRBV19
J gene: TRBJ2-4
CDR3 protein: ASSILTDENIQY

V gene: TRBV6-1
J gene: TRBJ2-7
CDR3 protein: ASSRTGTVAEQY

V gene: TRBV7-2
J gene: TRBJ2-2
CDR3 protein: ASSSGLAGARGTGELF

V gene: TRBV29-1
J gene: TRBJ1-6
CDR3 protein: SVADRENSPLH

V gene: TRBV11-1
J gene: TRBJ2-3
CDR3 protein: ASSSERGGLLGTDTQY

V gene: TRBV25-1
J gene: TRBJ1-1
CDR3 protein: ASSEFKGGFAEAF

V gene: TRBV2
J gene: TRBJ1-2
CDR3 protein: ASRKPGQGDYGYT

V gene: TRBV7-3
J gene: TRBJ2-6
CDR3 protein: ASSLKGGSGANVLT

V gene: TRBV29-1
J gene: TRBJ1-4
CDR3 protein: SVDTGGAGDEKLF

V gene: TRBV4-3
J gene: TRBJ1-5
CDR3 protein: ASSQDETGTQPQH

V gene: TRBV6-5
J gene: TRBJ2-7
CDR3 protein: ASVQGRGRSYEQY

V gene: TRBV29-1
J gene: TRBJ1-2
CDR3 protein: SVDPLTTGYT

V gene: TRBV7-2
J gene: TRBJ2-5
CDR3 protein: ASSPAARGGQETQY

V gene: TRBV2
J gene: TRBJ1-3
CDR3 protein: ASRPTGDTGNTIY

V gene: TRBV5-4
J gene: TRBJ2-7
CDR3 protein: ASSLDPGLLSYEQY

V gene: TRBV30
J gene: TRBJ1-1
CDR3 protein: AWKGQPNTEAF

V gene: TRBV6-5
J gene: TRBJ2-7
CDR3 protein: ASSYSGGVYEQY

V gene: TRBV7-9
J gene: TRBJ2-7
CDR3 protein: ASSLVAGAYEQY

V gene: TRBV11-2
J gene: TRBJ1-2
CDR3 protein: ASSLGVFARDSYGYT

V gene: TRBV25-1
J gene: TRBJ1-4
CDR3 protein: ASSRSGPEKLF

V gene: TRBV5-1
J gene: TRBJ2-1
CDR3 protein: ASSSGTSGGNIL

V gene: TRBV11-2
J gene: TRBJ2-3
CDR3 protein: ASSSVSDTLDDTQY

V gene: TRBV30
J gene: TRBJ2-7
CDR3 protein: AWKAKRDYEQY

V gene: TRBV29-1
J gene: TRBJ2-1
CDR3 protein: SVEKRDRAYNEQF

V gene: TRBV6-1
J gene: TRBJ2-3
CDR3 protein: ASRTLSTDTQY

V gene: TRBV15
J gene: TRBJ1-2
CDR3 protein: ATSGDRFGGYT

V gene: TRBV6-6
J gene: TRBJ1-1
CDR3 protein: AATGTVNTEAF

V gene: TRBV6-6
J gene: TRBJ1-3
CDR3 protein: ASRSWDTIY

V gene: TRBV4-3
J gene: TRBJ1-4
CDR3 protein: ASSLHGQGGEKLF

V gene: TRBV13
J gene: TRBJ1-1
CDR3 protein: ASSRISTANTEAF

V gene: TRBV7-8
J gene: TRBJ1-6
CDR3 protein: ASSLALGGLLGSPLH

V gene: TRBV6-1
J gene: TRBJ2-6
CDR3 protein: ASKPLNSGANVLT

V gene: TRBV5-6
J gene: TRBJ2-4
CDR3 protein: ASSSSLNLAKNIQY

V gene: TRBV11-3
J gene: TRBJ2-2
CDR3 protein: ASSPRQGDTGELF

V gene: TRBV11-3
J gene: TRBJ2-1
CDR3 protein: ASSLDGQGGGEQF

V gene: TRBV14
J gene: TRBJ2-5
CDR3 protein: ASSQVEGTGLRETQY

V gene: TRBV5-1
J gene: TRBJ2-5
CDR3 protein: ASSPNQETQY

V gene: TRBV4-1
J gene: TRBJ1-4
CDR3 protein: ASSQGRRGVGANEKLF

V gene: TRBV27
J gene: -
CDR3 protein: ASSAGVRSSGPSEQY

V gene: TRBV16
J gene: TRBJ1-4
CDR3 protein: ASSQQTGGVEKLF